This TCR beta chain appears in the sequencing data of a study of cytomegalovirus exposure and HLA in healthy donors. The PCR employed 60 Vbeta primers together with 13 Jbeta primers. Profiling relied on immunoSEQ multiplex PCR, and the TCRdb table lists in-frame clones only, not all of them. This sample carries about 210,000 clones, about three quarters of them seen once, and the ten largest clones take 1.8%. Germline V gives CDR1 LNHDA, CDR2 SQIVND (reference sequence). J gave up 5 bases and V 6 bases, and 10 bases lay outside the gene matches. The CDR3 has 14 amino acids. This clone has only one observation. Its antigen is still unknown. Study-level results: The study recorded 164 TCR beta chains that were cytomegalovirus-associated. In vitro assays verified that a few CMV-associated chains recognized CMV antigens specifically. In a later analysis, 15,000 to 20,000 TCR beta sequences were associated with HLA alleles at 0.05 false discovery rate. For most TCR sequences rarity was the rule, although some public TCRs occurred in many donors.

The sequence was collected from a male donor in good health and CMV-seronegative. The sample taken for sequencing was PBMCs. V is TRBV19 and J is TRBJ2-7; 7 bases are a match to TRBD1. CDR3 coding DNA: TGTGCCAGTAGACCGACAGGGTGGGGGCACGAGCAGTACTTC. Translation: CASRPTGWGHEQYF.